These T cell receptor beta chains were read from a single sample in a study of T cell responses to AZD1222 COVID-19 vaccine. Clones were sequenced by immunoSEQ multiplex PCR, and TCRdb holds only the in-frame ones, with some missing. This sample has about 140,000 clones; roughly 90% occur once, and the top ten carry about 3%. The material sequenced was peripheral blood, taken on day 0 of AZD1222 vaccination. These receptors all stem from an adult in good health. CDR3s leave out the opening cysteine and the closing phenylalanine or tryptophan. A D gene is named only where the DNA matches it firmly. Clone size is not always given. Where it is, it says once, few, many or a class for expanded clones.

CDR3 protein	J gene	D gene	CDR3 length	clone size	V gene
ASSTLPGGSFNSPLH	TRBJ1-6	-	15	-	TRBV7-2
ASTKTDIYGYT	TRBJ1-2	-	11	-	TRBV18
ASSPGLEGTGELF	TRBJ2-2	TRBD2	13	-	TRBV5-1
ASSLEVNTEAF	TRBJ1-1	-	11	-	TRBV5-1
ASSLPPDRYTQY	TRBJ2-3	TRBD1	12	-	TRBV7-3
ASSYLRGRGYT	TRBJ1-2	-	11	-	TRBV6-2/TRBV6-3
ASGASSSYNEQF	TRBJ2-1	-	12	-	TRBV27
ASSLGRTEAF	TRBJ1-1	-	10	-	TRBV11-3
ASRPDPNSNQPQH	TRBJ1-5	-	13	once	TRBV5-1
ASSIPRRDSPLH	TRBJ1-6	-	12	-	TRBV19
SVEAGGGPYNEQF	TRBJ2-1	-	13	-	TRBV29-1
ASSFRAEAF	TRBJ1-1	-	9	-	TRBV5-6
ASSLVGRRSTTNEKLF	TRBJ1-4	-	16	-	TRBV5-1
ASSLQGKEAF	TRBJ1-1	-	10	-	TRBV5-4
AISDIVSYEQY	TRBJ2-7	-	11	-	TRBV10-3
ASSLRELETQY	TRBJ2-5	-	11	-	TRBV5-4
ATQGRRYGYT	TRBJ1-2	-	10	once	TRBV12-3/TRBV12-4
ASRLEGLAGVPAKNIQY	TRBJ2-4	-	17	-	TRBV12-2
ASSAAPHQGAYEKLF	TRBJ1-4	-	15	-	TRBV7-8
ASSLAMAGGRTGELF	TRBJ2-2	TRBD2	15	-	TRBV5-1
ASSFDRRTDTQY	TRBJ2-3	-	12	-	TRBV27
ASSPPPNSYNEQF	TRBJ2-1	-	13	few	TRBV7-9
ASSLYRGSEQY	TRBJ2-7	-	11	-	TRBV27
ASSVEPGSQETQY	TRBJ2-5	-	13	-	TRBV9
ASSPPAGPRETQY	TRBJ2-5	-	13	-	TRBV18